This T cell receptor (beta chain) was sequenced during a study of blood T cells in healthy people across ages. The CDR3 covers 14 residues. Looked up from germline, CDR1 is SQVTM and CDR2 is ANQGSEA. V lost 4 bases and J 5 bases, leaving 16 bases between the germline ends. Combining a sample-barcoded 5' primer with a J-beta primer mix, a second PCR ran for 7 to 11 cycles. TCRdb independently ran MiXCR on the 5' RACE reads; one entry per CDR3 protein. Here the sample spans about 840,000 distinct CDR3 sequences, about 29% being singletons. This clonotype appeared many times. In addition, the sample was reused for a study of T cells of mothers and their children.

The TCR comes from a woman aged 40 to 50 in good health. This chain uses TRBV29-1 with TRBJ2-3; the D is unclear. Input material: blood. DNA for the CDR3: TGCAGCGTTGCCGGGCTCAGCACTCAAGATACGCAGTATTTT. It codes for CSVAGLSTQDTQYF.